The 22 T cell receptor beta chains in this list originate from one sample, sequenced in a study of blood T cell repertoires in COVID-19 (dated by TCRdb to the early 2020s). Libraries came from the immunoSEQ multiplex PCR assay. Entries here come from immuneACCESS through TCRdb and include only in-frame sequences with V and J called. Some clones fail to appear in such tables; in the studies checked, an unresolved V gene covers under half of the shortfall, and the cause of the remainder is unknown. This sample has some 330,000 clones in its table, and roughly 90% of those were observed once. The ten largest clonotypes hold about 18% of the sample. Sequencing input: PBMCs or T cells enriched from blood (not recorded which). The source is a woman in her thirties who had recovered from COVID-19.

This rearrangement joins TRBV5-1 to TRBJ1-1, with no clear D. CDR1 and CDR2 (germline): SGHRS, YFSETQ. The CDR3 has 16 amino acids. V dropped 1 base and J dropped 5 bases, with 18 bases sitting between them. CDR3 sequence (DNA): TGCGCCAGCAGCTTGTCAACAGTCATTCCGGGGACTGAAGCTTTCTTT. Translating it yields CASSLSTVIPGTEAFF.

This clone has only one observation. J is TRBJ1-2 and V is TRBV1; the table's D call TRBD1 went unverified against the DNA. TRBV1 is a listed pseudogene. The CDR3 length is 16 residues. CDR3: CTSSVPGQGGEYGYTF. CDR3 DNA: TGCACCAGCAGCGTACCGGGACAGGGAGGGGAGTATGGCTACACCTTC.

V usage is TRBV7-2 and J usage is TRBJ2-5, with 7 bases lining up with TRBD2. Germline CDR1 and CDR2: SGHTA and FQGNSA. There are 15 residues in the CDR3. After removal of 5 bases from V and 5 bases from J, the junction contained 11 bases not matched to a gene. The CDR3 DNA reads TGTGCCAGCAGCCCGCTAGCGGCAGGGTGGGAGACCCAGTACTTC. As protein: CASSPLAAGWETQYF.

The J gene is TRBJ2-7, the V gene TRBV29-1; 8 bases agree with TRBD1. Germline CDR1 SQVTM, CDR2 ANQGSEA. The CDR3 covers 14 residues. V lost 6 bases, J lost 5 bases, and 12 bases stayed unmatched. CDR3 residues: CSVKNRQGSHEQYF. The CDR3 DNA reads TGCAGCGTCAAAAACAGACAGGGGTCCCACGAGCAGTACTTC.

The rearrangement links TRBV11-3 to TRBJ2-1; 9 positions match TRBD1. The V segment lost 3 bases and the J segment 4 bases; nucleotides outside the gene matches: 7. This CDR3 region has 16 residues. The germline gives CDR1 SGHNT, CDR2 YENEEA. The CDR3: CASSFQGTGMYNEQFF. Written as DNA, the CDR3 is TGTGCCAGCAGCTTTCAGGGGACAGGGATGTACAATGAGCAGTTCTTC.

This sequence joins TRBV7-2 and TRBJ2-7, with 7 positions matching TRBD1. V lost 7 bases and J lost 1; bases outside the gene matches: 16. Germline assignment: CDR1 SGHTA and CDR2 FQGNSA. This CDR3 is built from 17 residues. The CDR3 nucleotides read TGTGCCAGCACCCAACCCGGGGTGAGGGGGCGGTCCTACGAGCAGTACTTC. It codes for CASTQPGVRGRSYEQYF.

V and J are TRBV4-2 and TRBJ2-5; 11 nucleotides agree with TRBD2. Looked up from germline, CDR1 is LGHNA and CDR2 is YNFKEQ. The V segment lost 2 bases and the J segment 6 bases; nucleotides outside the gene matches: 11. This CDR3 has 17 amino acids. The CDR3 here is CASSQYSLAGDRKTQYF. CDR3 DNA: TGTGCCAGCAGCCAATATTCACTAGCGGGAGATAGGAAGACCCAGTACTTC.

The chain joins TRBV9 to TRBJ2-7, with TRBD1 matching 9 bases. CDR1 and CDR2 from the germline V gene are SGDLS and YYNGEE. The CDR3 covers 15 residues. Trimming at V came to 2 bases and at J to 4 bases, leaving 7 bases not matched to a gene. CDR3 protein: CASSVSSGQGYEQYF. The CDR3 region has the DNA TGTGCCAGCAGCGTCTCCTCGGGACAGGGATACGAGCAGTACTTC.

The chain recombines TRBV7-9 with TRBJ2-7; 7 bases are shared with TRBD2. Per germline, CDR1 SEHNR and CDR2 FQNEAQ (reference sequence). The junction had 6 bases not matched to a gene; V was cut back by 7 bases and J by 0 bases. There are 14 residues in the CDR3. CDR3 in amino acids: CASTRDYSSYEQYF. As DNA, the CDR3 is TGTGCCAGCACTCGGGACTATAGCTCCTACGAGCAGTACTTC.

This sequence joins TRBV7-2 and TRBJ2-7, with D unresolved. Germline CDR1 reads SGHTA; CDR2 reads FQGNSA. There are 11 residues in the CDR3. V lost 8 bases and J lost 2, with 7 bases in between. The CDR3 sequence: CASGETYEQYF. In nucleotides, the CDR3 is TGTGCCAGCGGAGAGACCTACGAGCAGTACTTC.

The rearrangement uses TRBV3-1 (or the pseudogene TRBV3-2) and TRBJ1-5; D not certain. The CDR3 has 15 amino acids. CDR1 and CDR2 (germline): LGHDT, YNNKEL (reference sequence). Trimming left V 4 bases short and J 4 bases short, with 14 bases between. The DNA of the CDR3 is TGTGCCAGCAGCCCTTGGAGTCGGCCTAATCAGCCCCAGCATTTT. Protein sequence: CASSPWSRPNQPQHF.

V usage is TRBV10-3 and J usage is TRBJ2-7, with 8 bases fitting TRBD2. V dropped 6 bases and J dropped 6; count of bases not matched to a gene: 7. The CDR3 has 13 amino acids. Germline V CDR1 and CDR2: ENHRY, SYGVKD. The CDR3 DNA follows: TGTGCCATCAGCTTAGCGGGATTGGGCGAGCAGTACTTC. Its translation: CAISLAGLGEQYF.

The table lists this clone with a count of one. This rearrangement joins TRBV9 to TRBJ2-2, with 12 bases aligning to TRBD2. Germline V gene data show CDR1 as SGDLS and CDR2 as YYNGEE. V lost 2 bases and J lost 4; bases outside the gene matches: 6. The CDR3 covers 17 residues. The CDR3 sequence: CASSVPSGRAPTGELFF. CDR3 nucleotides: TGTGCCAGCAGCGTGCCTAGCGGGAGGGCCCCCACCGGGGAGCTGTTTTTT.

V usage is TRBV27 and J usage is TRBJ2-7; TRBD1 matches 8 bases. V lost 4 bases and J lost 13; bases outside the gene matches: 12. CDR1 is MNHEY and CDR2 is SMNVEV in the germline V gene (reference sequence). The length of the CDR3 is 13 residues. CDR3 sequence: CASSSWGTGPDYF. The CDR3 coding sequence is TGTGCCAGCAGTTCCTGGGGGACAGGCCCTGATTACTTC.

The chain carries TRBV10-3 and TRBJ2-7; TRBD1 aligns across 10 bases. V gave up 6 bases and J gave up 5 bases; unmatched junction bases: 7. This CDR3 spans 14 amino acids. Per the germline V gene, CDR1 is ENHRY and CDR2 is SYGVKD. DNA of the CDR3: TGTGCCATCAGGCCGGGACAGGGGTATAACGAGCAGTACTTC. Its translation is CAIRPGQGYNEQYF.

As DNA, the CDR3 is TGTGCCTCCAGGTCGGGGGATGAGCAGTTCTTC. Its protein product is CASRSGDEQFF. The chain couples TRBV10-3 to TRBJ2-1; tentatively, D is TRBD2 (6 bases). V was clipped by 11 bases and J by 8 bases, with 13 bases between them. Germline values: CDR1 ENHRY, CDR2 SYGVKD. The CDR3 has 11 amino acids.

This chain uses TRBV4-1 with TRBJ1-1, with D unclear. CDR3 size: 13 residues. The V gene's germline CDR1 is MGHRA and CDR2 YSYEKL. The V end was cut by 4 bases, the J end by 5 bases, with 11 bases between. The CDR3 protein is CASSRFRETEAFF. DNA of the CDR3: TGCGCCAGCAGCCGGTTCCGGGAGACTGAAGCTTTCTTT.

The chain links TRBV25-1 to TRBJ2-2; 7 nucleotides align to TRBD1. The germline V gene has CDR1 MGHDK and CDR2 SYGVNS. J gave up 5 bases and V 4 bases, and 4 bases lay outside the gene matches. CDR3 length: 14 amino acids. In DNA form, the CDR3 reads TGTGCCAGCAGTGGACAGGGTGTGACCGGGGAGCTGTTTTTT. Its translation is CASSGQGVTGELFF.

This clone was recorded once. V gene TRBV7-9 combines with J gene TRBJ1-1; possibly TRBD1 for D (5 bases). Trimming took 1 base from V and 2 from J, leaving 14 bases between them. Germline assignment: CDR1 SEHNR and CDR2 FQNEAQ (reference sequence). The CDR3 loop spans 16 amino acids. Written as DNA, the CDR3 is TGTGCCAGCAGCTTAGGAAGGGGTCGGATAAACACTGAAGCTTTCTTT. Translated, it gives CASSLGRGRINTEAFF. The full variable domain, completed using reference TRBV7-9 and TRBJ1-1, is DTGVSQNPRHKITKRGQNVTFRCDPISEHNRLYWYRQTLGQGPEFLTYFQNEAQLEKSRLLSDRFSAERPKGSFSTLEIQRTEQGDSAMYLCASSLGRGRINTEAFFGQGTRLTVV.

The chain links TRBV27 to TRBJ2-1, with 12 positions matching TRBD2. The CDR3 covers 17 residues. Trimming cost V 9 bases and J 4 bases; bases outside gene matches: 13. CDR1 and CDR2 (germline): MNHEY, SMNVEV (reference sequence). The CDR3 coding sequence is TGTGCCAGTCAGGTTGCTAGCGGGGGGGTGGGATACAATGAGCAGTTCTTC. It translates to CASQVASGGVGYNEQFF.

The chain is built from TRBV5-1 and TRBJ2-1; D is uncertain. With 7 bases removed from V and 3 bases from J, the gap between germline ends came to 17 bases. The CDR3 is made up of 15 amino acids. Germline V CDR1 and CDR2: SGHRS, YFSETQ. The CDR3 loop reads CASYYRGAHYNEQFF. CDR3 coding DNA: TGCGCCAGCTACTACCGCGGAGCTCACTACAATGAGCAGTTCTTC.

The V gene is TRBV5-6, the J gene TRBJ1-1; D may be TRBD1 (6 bases). Germline loops: CDR1 SGHDT, CDR2 YYEEEE. CDR3 length: 14 residues. V was shortened by 6 bases and J by 0 bases, with 12 bases between the two germline ends. The CDR3 DNA reads as TGTGCCAGCACCTCAGGACAGATGAACACTGAAGCTTTCTTT. It specifies CASTSGQMNTEAFF.